The T cell receptor beta chain described here comes from a study of T cell repertoires in cytomegalovirus infection. TCRdb re-derived calls from the reads in MiXCR, one entry per CDR3 protein. The table includes approximately 73,000 distinct CDR3 sequences, around 40% detected once. Points on this clonotype: Its antigen is not known.

The V and J ends lost 6 bases and 3 bases respectively, with 20 bases between them. The length of the CDR3 is 15 residues. CDR1 is DFQATT, CDR2 SNEGSKA, per germline (reference sequence). This receptor was identified in a human donor in good health (CMV status not recorded). Some clones in this sample may be carry-over from other donors' samples. Sequenced here: CD8+ T cells from cultured PBMCs, sampled from culture after CMV antigen stimulation. The chain carries TRBV20-1 and TRBJ1-2; D is possibly TRBD1 (6 bases). CDR3 sequence: CSAGGPGPADYGYTF. CDR3 nucleotide sequence: TGCAGTGCCGGGGGCCCAGGCCCTGCGGACTATGGCTACACCTTC.